Listed below are T cell receptor beta chains from one sample, sequenced in a study of identical twins. TCRdb re-derived calls from the 5' RACE reads in MiXCR, one entry per CDR3 protein. Here the sample spans about 890,000 distinct CDR3 sequences, around an eighth being singletons. This sample was shared with a second study, whose subject was yellow fever vaccine responses in identical twins.

The sequenced sample was PBMCs. Receptor source: a woman aged 18-29 years in good health. CDR3s include the opening cysteine and the closing phenylalanine or tryptophan. The order of the fields is J gene, D gene, V gene, clone size, CDR3 DNA, CDR3 protein. A D gene is named only where the DNA matches it firmly. Clone size is shown for a subset of rows, as once, few, many or a class of expanded clone.

J: TRBJ2-5; D: -; V: TRBV7-9; size: many; DNA: TGTGCCAGCAGCTTAACGACAACTCAAGAGACCCAGTACTTC; CDR3: CASSLTTTQETQYF
J: TRBJ1-5; D: -; V: TRBV20-1; size: many; DNA: TGCAGTTCGGGCGTCGGTCATCAGCCCCAGCATTTT; CDR3: CSSGVGHQPQHF
J: TRBJ2-2; D: TRBD1; V: TRBV29-1; size: few; DNA: TGCAGCGCCTGGACAGGGGAAGGCTCCGGGGAGCTGTTTTTT; CDR3: CSAWTGEGSGELFF
J: TRBJ2-2; D: TRBD1; V: TRBV20-1; size: -; DNA: TGCAGTGCTATCTGGGACAGGGTATTAACCGGGGAGCTGTTTTTT; CDR3: CSAIWDRVLTGELFF
J: TRBJ1-5; D: -; V: TRBV6-5; size: -; DNA: TGTGCCAGCAGACACTCCGAGACAGACTCTGATCAGCCCCAGCATTTT; CDR3: CASRHSETDSDQPQHF
J: TRBJ2-7; D: TRBD2; V: TRBV25-1; size: few; DNA: TGTGCCAGCAGTGGGTTAGGCTCGCGAGCGGGAGCGCGTGACGAGCAGTACTTC; CDR3: CASSGLGSRAGARDEQYF
J: TRBJ2-3; D: TRBD2; V: TRBV12-3/TRBV12-4; size: few; DNA: TGTGCCAGCAGAGCTCGTAGCGGGACCCCAGATACGCAGTATTTT; CDR3: CASRARSGTPDTQYF
J: TRBJ2-1; D: -; V: TRBV12-3/TRBV12-4; size: -; DNA: TGTGCCAGCAGTCCCCTCGGGGGCGGCTACAATGAGCAGTTCTTC; CDR3: CASSPLGGGYNEQFF
J: TRBJ1-3; D: -; V: TRBV12-3/TRBV12-4; size: many; DNA: TGTGCCAGCAGTTTAAGGGTCTCTGGAAACACCATATATTTT; CDR3: CASSLRVSGNTIYF
J: TRBJ2-2; D: -; V: TRBV11-2; size: many; DNA: TGTGCCAGCAGCTTAGTAGAGAACACCGGGGAGCTGTTTTTT; CDR3: CASSLVENTGELFF
J: TRBJ2-1; D: -; V: TRBV19; size: few; DNA: TGTGCCAGTAGTATTGAGGGTGATGGGTCCAATGAGCAGTTCTTC; CDR3: CASSIEGDGSNEQFF
J: TRBJ2-7; D: -; V: TRBV16; size: few; DNA: TGTGCCAGCAGCCAATCCTTGCTAGCGCGTACCTCCTACGAGCAGTACTTC; CDR3: CASSQSLLARTSYEQYF
J: TRBJ2-2; D: TRBD1; V: TRBV29-1; size: -; DNA: TGCAGCGCTAATACCGGGACAGTCACCGGGGAGCTGTTTTTT; CDR3: CSANTGTVTGELFF
J: TRBJ2-3; D: -; V: TRBV5-1; size: few; DNA: TGCGCCAGCAGCTTGTCTGGACTGCCCACAGATACGCAGTATTTT; CDR3: CASSLSGLPTDTQYF
J: TRBJ2-7; D: -; V: TRBV6-1; size: -; DNA: TGTGCCAGCAGACCTACAACTAGCCCGCTCTACGAGCAGTACTTC; CDR3: CASRPTTSPLYEQYF
J: TRBJ1-6; D: -; V: TRBV6-1; size: -; DNA: TGTGCCAGCGAGGGACCGAATAATTCACCCCTCCACTTT; CDR3: CASEGPNNSPLHF
J: TRBJ2-4; D: -; V: TRBV14; size: -; DNA: TGTGCCAGCAGCCAAGGGGGACTTGGAATTCAGTACTTC; CDR3: CASSQGGLGIQYF
J: TRBJ2-1; D: -; V: TRBV10-3; size: many; DNA: TGTGCCATCAGTGCGGGGGAGACCGCCTATGGGCAGTTCTTC; CDR3: CAISAGETAYGQFF
J: TRBJ2-1; D: -; V: TRBV7-9; size: -; DNA: TGTGCCAGCAGCCCCCGGCTGGACAATGAGCAGTTCTTC; CDR3: CASSPRLDNEQFF
J: TRBJ2-2; D: -; V: TRBV12-3/TRBV12-4; size: -; DNA: TGTGCCAGCAGTTCACAGGGAGGGAGTACCGGGGAGCTGTTTTTT; CDR3: CASSSQGGSTGELFF
J: TRBJ2-3; D: TRBD1; V: TRBV10-1; size: few; DNA: TGCGCCAGCAGTAATTACAGGGGAGTCGATACGCAGTATTTT; CDR3: CASSNYRGVDTQYF
J: TRBJ2-1; D: TRBD2; V: TRBV4-2; size: few; DNA: TGTGCCAGCAGCCAAGGGGAGCGGGAGCTCGATGAGCAGTTCTTC; CDR3: CASSQGERELDEQFF
J: TRBJ2-5; D: -; V: TRBV5-1; size: many; DNA: TGCGCCAGCAGCTTGTTTCCGCTGGTGGGGGAAGAGACCCAGTACTTC; CDR3: CASSLFPLVGEETQYF
J: TRBJ1-4; D: -; V: TRBV4-1; size: -; DNA: TGCGCCAGCAGCCAAGTGAGAAGTGAAAAACTGTTTTTT; CDR3: CASSQVRSEKLFF
J: TRBJ1-1; D: -; V: TRBV10-3; size: -; DNA: TGTGCCATCAGTGAGTCGACAGGCCCCATGAACACTGAAGCTTTCTTT; CDR3: CAISESTGPMNTEAFF
J: TRBJ1-2; D: TRBD1; V: TRBV14; size: many; DNA: TGTGCCAGCAGCCAGTCGGACAGGGACCCTGGCTACACCTTC; CDR3: CASSQSDRDPGYTF
J: TRBJ2-3; D: -; V: TRBV4-2; size: few; DNA: TGTGCCAGCAGCCAAGATAGCAACTACCCAGATACGCAGTATTTT; CDR3: CASSQDSNYPDTQYF
J: TRBJ1-2; D: TRBD1; V: TRBV20-1; size: -; DNA: TGCAGTGCTAGGGTTGGGACAGTCTTGGGGGAAGGCTACACCTTC; CDR3: CSARVGTVLGEGYTF
J: TRBJ2-3; D: TRBD2; V: TRBV3-1; size: -; DNA: TGTGCCAGCAGCCAGAGCGGGGGGGCCCCCGATACGCAGTATTTT; CDR3: CASSQSGGAPDTQYF
J: TRBJ2-1; D: TRBD1; V: TRBV5-1; size: many; DNA: TGTGCCAGCAGCCTAGGGGGACAGGGCTACAATGAGCAGTTCTTC; CDR3: CASSLGGQGYNEQFF
J: TRBJ2-3; D: -; V: TRBV3-1; size: -; DNA: TGTGCCAGCAGCCAAGACGATACGCAGTATTTT; CDR3: CASSQDDTQYF
J: TRBJ1-4; D: -; V: TRBV5-1; size: few; DNA: TGCGCCAGCAGCTTGGCCTATGCCGTCGAGAACCGTGCAACTAATGAAAAACTGTTTTTT; CDR3: CASSLAYAVENRATNEKLFF
J: TRBJ2-1; D: TRBD1; V: TRBV12-3/TRBV12-4; size: few; DNA: TGTGCCAGCAGTTTCGGGGGACAGGGGTACAATGAGCAGTTCTTC; CDR3: CASSFGGQGYNEQFF
J: TRBJ1-2; D: -; V: TRBV15; size: many; DNA: TGTGCCACCAGCAGAGATCGAGGGTTCGGGTATGGCTACACCTTC; CDR3: CATSRDRGFGYGYTF
J: TRBJ2-5; D: TRBD2; V: TRBV24-1; size: many; DNA: TGTGCCACCAGTGACTCCGGACTAGCGGGAGCAGAGACCCAGTACTTC; CDR3: CATSDSGLAGAETQYF
J: TRBJ2-7; D: -; V: TRBV5-1; size: -; DNA: TGCGCCAGCAGCTTGCTTGCTGGAACAGGCGGACAACACTACGAGCAGTACTTC; CDR3: CASSLLAGTGGQHYEQYF
J: TRBJ1-5; D: -; V: TRBV10-3; size: -; DNA: TGTGCCATCAGTGATAGGTCAGGACAGCAGCCCCAGCATTTT; CDR3: CAISDRSGQQPQHF
J: TRBJ1-3; D: -; V: TRBV7-6; size: -; DNA: TGTGCCAGCAGCTTCACAGCAGACTCTGGAAACACCATATATTTT; CDR3: CASSFTADSGNTIYF
J: TRBJ2-2; D: -; V: TRBV6-1; size: few; DNA: TGTGCCAGCAGCCAACTCTCTAGGGCCGGGGAGCTGTTTTTT; CDR3: CASSQLSRAGELFF
J: TRBJ2-7; D: TRBD1; V: TRBV12-3/TRBV12-4; size: few; DNA: TGTGCCAGCAGCCCCTCCTCAGGGGGCGAGCAGTACTTC; CDR3: CASSPSSGGEQYF
J: TRBJ1-5; D: -; V: TRBV10-3; size: -; DNA: TGTGCCATCAGTTCGGGTGGTAACAATCAGCCCCAGCATTTT; CDR3: CAISSGGNNQPQHF
J: TRBJ2-3; D: -; V: TRBV20-1; size: few; DNA: TGCAGTGCTACTGTAATTAACACAGATACGCAGTATTTT; CDR3: CSATVINTDTQYF
J: TRBJ2-1; D: -; V: TRBV20-1; size: few; DNA: TGCAGTGAAGAGCGGGTATCTGGGGAGCAGTTCTTC; CDR3: CSEERVSGEQFF